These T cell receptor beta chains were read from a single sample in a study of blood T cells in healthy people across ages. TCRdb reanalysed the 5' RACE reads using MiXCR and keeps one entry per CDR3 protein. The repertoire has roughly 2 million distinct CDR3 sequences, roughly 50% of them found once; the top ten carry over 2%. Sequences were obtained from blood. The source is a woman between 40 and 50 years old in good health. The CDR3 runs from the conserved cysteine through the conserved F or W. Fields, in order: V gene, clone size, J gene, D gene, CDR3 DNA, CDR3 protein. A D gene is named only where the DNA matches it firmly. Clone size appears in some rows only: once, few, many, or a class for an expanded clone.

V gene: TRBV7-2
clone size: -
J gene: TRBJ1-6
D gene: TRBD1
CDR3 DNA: TGTGCCAGCAGCAACTGGACAGGGTTAACCCTCCACTTT
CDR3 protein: CASSNWTGLTLHF

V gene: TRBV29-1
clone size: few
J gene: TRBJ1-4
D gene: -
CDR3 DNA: TGCAGCGTCTACAGGGCAACTAATGAAAAACTGTTTTTT
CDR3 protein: CSVYRATNEKLFF

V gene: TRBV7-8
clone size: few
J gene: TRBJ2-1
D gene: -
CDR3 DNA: TGTGCCAGCAGCAACAGGGTAAGCTCCTACAATGAGCAGTTCTTC
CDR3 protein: CASSNRVSSYNEQFF

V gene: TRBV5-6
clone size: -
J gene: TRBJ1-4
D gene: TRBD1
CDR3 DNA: TGTGCCAGCGAGGGGACGGGACAGGGAAATGAAAAACTGTTTTTT
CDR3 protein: CASEGTGQGNEKLFF

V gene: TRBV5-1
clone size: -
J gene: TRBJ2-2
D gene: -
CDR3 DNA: TGTGCCAGCAGTTTAGTGGCGGGGAACACCGGGGAGCTGTTTTTT
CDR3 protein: CASSLVAGNTGELFF

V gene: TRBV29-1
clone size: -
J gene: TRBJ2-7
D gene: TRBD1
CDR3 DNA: TGCAGCGTTGAGGGTCAACAGGGGGCCTACGAGCAGTACTTC
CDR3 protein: CSVEGQQGAYEQYF

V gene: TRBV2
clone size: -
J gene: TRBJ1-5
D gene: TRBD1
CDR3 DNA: TGTGCCAGCAACGGACAGGGTGCCCCCAATCAGCCCCAGCATTTT
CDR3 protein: CASNGQGAPNQPQHF

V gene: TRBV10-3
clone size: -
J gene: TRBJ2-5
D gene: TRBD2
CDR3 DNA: TGTGCCATCAGTGATGCCGGGACTAGCAACAATGAGCAGTACTTC
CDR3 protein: CAISDAGTSNNEQYF

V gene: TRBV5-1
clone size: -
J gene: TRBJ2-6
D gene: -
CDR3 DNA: TGCGCCAGCAGCGCAACCCCAACAGGGATCTCTGGGGCCAACGTCCTGACTTTC
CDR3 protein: CASSATPTGISGANVLTF

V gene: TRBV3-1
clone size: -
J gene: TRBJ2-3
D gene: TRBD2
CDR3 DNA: TGTGCCAGCAGCCCGAGGACTAGCACTAGCAATGTAAATACGCAGTATTTT
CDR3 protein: CASSPRTSTSNVNTQYF

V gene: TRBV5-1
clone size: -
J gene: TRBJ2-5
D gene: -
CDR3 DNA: TGCGCCAGCAGCGTCGGGACTCCCGGGCTAGAGACCCAGTACTTC
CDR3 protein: CASSVGTPGLETQYF

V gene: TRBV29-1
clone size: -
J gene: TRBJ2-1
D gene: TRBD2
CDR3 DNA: TGCAGCGTTGATTTTAGCGGGGGGGTTGATCAGTTCTTC
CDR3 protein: CSVDFSGGVDQFF

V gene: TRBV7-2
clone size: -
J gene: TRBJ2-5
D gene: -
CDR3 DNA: TGTGCCAGCAGCGTAGTCCAGGGGAAGACCCAGTACTTC
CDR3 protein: CASSVVQGKTQYF

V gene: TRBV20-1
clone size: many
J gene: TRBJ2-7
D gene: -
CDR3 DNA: TGCAGTGCTAGAGATCCGGGGGTGGGCTACGAGCAGTACTTC
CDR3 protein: CSARDPGVGYEQYF

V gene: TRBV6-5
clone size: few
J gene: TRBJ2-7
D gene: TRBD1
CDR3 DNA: TGTGCCAGCAGTTACGGACAGGGGATGCCCGAGCAGTACTTC
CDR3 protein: CASSYGQGMPEQYF

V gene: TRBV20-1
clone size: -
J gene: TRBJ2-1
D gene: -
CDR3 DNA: TGCAGTGGACCTGAGAGGAATGAGCAGTTCTTC
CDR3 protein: CSGPERNEQFF

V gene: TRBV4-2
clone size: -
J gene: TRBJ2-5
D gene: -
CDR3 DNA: TGTGCCAGCAGCCAAGGCTTCGAAGGTTACCATGAGCAGTACTTC
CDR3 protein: CASSQGFEGYHEQYF

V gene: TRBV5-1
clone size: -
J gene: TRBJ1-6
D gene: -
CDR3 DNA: TGCGCCAGCAGCTTGTCCCCCAAAGGGGGTAATTCACCCCTCCACTTT
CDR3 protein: CASSLSPKGGNSPLHF

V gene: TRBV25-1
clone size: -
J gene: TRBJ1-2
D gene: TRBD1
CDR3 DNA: TGTGCCAGCAGTGACCCGACAGGGGGATACTATGGCTACACCTTC
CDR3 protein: CASSDPTGGYYGYTF

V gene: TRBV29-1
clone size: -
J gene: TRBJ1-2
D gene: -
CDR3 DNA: TGCAGCGTCCGGCCAGGAACTAACTATGGCTACACCTTC
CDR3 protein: CSVRPGTNYGYTF

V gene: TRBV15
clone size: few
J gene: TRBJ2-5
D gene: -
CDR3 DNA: TGTGCCACCAGCATATTCGACCCAGCTCAAGAGACCCAGTACTTC
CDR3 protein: CATSIFDPAQETQYF

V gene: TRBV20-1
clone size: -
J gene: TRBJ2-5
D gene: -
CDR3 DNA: TGCAGTGCAAACCCAGGACAGTCCCGGAGCAAGACCCAGTACTTC
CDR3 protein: CSANPGQSRSKTQYF

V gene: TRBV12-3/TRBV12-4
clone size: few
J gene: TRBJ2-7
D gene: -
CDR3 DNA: TGTGCCAGCAGTGTAGGTAGGGCCTCCTACGAGCAGTACTTC
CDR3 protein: CASSVGRASYEQYF

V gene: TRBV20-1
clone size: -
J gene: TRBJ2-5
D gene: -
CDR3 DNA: TGCAGTGCTAGCCCCCCGGGCGGAGAAGAGACCCAGTACTTC
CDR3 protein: CSASPPGGEETQYF

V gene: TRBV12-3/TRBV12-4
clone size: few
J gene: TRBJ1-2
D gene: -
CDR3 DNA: TGTGCCACTTCGATCCAAGGCAGGGGTATTTTTCGGAACTATGGCTACACCTTC
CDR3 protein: CATSIQGRGIFRNYGYTF

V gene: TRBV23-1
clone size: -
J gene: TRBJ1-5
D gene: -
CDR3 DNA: TGCGCCAGCACACGACAGGCCGTTAGCAATCAGCCCCAGCATTTT
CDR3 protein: CASTRQAVSNQPQHF

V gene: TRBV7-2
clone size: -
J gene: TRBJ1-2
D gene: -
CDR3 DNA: TGTGCCACGCAAGCAGGGGTTTGGGGAACTTATGGCTACACCTTC
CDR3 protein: CATQAGVWGTYGYTF

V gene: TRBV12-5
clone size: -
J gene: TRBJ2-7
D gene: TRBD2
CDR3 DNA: TGTGCTAGTGGTTTGGGGACTAGCGGGGACACTAGCTCCTACAATGAGCAGTACTTC
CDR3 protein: CASGLGTSGDTSSYNEQYF

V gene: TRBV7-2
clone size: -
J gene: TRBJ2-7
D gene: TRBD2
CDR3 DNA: TGTGCCAGCAGCGGTAGCGGGCCCCCCTACGAGCAGTACTTC
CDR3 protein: CASSGSGPPYEQYF

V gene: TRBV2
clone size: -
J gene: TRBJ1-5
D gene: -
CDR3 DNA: TGTGCCAGTCAGCCCCGGGACGGGTACAATCAGCCCCAGCATTTT
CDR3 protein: CASQPRDGYNQPQHF

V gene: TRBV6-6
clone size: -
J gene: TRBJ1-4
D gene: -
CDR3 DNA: TGTGCCAGCAGTTACTGGGGCAGGGGAGGTGAAAAACTGTTTTTT
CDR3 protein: CASSYWGRGGEKLFF

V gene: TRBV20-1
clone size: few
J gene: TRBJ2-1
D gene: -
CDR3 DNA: TGCAGTGCTAGTTCGGGGATTAGTGGCTCCTACAATGAGCAGTTCTTC
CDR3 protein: CSASSGISGSYNEQFF

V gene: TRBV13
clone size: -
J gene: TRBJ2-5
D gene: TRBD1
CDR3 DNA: TGTGCCAGCAGCCCCCGGGACAGGGCACGCGAGACCCAGTACTTC
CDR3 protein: CASSPRDRARETQYF

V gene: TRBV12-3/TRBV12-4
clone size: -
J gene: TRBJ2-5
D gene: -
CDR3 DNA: TGTGCCAGCAGTTGGCTAGCGAGAGAGACCCAGTACTTC
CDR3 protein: CASSWLARETQYF

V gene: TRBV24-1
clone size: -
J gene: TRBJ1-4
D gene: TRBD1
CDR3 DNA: TGTGCCACCAGTGATTCCGGGACAGGGGGCAGTGAAAAACTGTTTTTT
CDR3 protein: CATSDSGTGGSEKLFF

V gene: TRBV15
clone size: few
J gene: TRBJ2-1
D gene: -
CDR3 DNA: TGTGCCACCAGCAGAGATCGGCAGCTCAATGAGCAGTTCTTC
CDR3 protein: CATSRDRQLNEQFF

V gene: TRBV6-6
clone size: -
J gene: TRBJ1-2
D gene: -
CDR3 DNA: TGTGCCAGCAGTCCCCCCCGAGGTTGGGCAGATAACTATGGCTACACCTTC
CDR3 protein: CASSPPRGWADNYGYTF

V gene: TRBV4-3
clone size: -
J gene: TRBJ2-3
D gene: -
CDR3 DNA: TGCGCCAGCAGCCAAAACAGCGGAGATACGCAGTATTTT
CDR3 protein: CASSQNSGDTQYF

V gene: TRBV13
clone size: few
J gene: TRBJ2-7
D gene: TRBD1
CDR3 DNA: TGTGCCAGCAGCTCTGGACAGGAGGAAGAGCAGTACTTC
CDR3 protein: CASSSGQEEEQYF

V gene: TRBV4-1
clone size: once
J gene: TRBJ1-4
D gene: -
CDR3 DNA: TGCGCCAGCAGCCAAAAATTAGTAACTAATGAAAAACTGTTTTTT
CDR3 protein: CASSQKLVTNEKLFF

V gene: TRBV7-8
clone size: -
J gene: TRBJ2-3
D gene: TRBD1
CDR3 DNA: TGTGCCAGCAGCATGGACAGGGGAGAAGCAGATACGCAGTATTTT
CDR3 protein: CASSMDRGEADTQYF

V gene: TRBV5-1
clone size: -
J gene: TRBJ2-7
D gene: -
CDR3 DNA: TGCGCCAGCAGCTTGGCCGCCCGGGTCAATGAGCAGTACTTC
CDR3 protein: CASSLAARVNEQYF

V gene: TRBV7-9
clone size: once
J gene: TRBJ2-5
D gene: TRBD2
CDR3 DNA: TGTGCCAGCAGCGGGGGGACTAATGCGGAGACCCAGTACTTC
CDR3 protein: CASSGGTNAETQYF

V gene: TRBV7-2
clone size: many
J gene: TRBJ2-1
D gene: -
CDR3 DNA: TGTGCCAGCAGCTTAGCTGCTAGCTCCTACAATGAGCAGTTCTTC
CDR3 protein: CASSLAASSYNEQFF

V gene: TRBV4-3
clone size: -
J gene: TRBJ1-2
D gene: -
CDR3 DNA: TGCGCCAGCAGCCCATCATCGGGGCGGGGCTACACCTTC
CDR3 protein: CASSPSSGRGYTF

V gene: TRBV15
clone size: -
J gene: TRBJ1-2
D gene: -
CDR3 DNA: TGTGCCACCAGCAGAGATCCGCGAGGGATACAGGGCTACACCTTC
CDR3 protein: CATSRDPRGIQGYTF

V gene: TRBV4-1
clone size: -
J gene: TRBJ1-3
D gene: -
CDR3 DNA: TGCGCCAGCAGCCCTCTTGAGGAAGGAAACACCATATATTTT
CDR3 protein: CASSPLEEGNTIYF

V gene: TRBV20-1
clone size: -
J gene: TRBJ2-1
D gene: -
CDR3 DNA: TGCAGAGCGCAAAAACAGGGCTATGAGCAGTTCTTC
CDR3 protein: CRAQKQGYEQFF

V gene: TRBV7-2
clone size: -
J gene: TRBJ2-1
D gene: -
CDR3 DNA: TGTGCAACCGGGAGACGGGCTGATAGTGAGCAGTTCTTC
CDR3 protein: CATGRRADSEQFF

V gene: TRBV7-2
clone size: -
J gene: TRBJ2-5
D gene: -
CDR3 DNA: TGTGCCACTACCTCACCAGGGCCCCAAGAGACCCAGTACTTC
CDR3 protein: CATTSPGPQETQYF

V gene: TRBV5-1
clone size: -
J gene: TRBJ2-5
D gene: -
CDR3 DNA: TGCGCCAGCAGCGTGGCGGGACGAAGCGAAGAGACCCAGTACTTC
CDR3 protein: CASSVAGRSEETQYF

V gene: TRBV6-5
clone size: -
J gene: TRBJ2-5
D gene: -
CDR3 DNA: TGTGCCAGCAGTTACCAGTTGGAAGAGACCCAGTACTTC
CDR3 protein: CASSYQLEETQYF

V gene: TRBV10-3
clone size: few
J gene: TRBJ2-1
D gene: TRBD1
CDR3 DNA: TGTGCCATCACGGAGGGACAGGGCGCCTACAATGAGCAGTTCTTC
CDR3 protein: CAITEGQGAYNEQFF

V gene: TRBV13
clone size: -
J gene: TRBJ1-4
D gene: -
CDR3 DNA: TGTGCCAGCAGCAACTCACACCGGCGGCAGACTAATGAAAAACTGTTTTTT
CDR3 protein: CASSNSHRRQTNEKLFF

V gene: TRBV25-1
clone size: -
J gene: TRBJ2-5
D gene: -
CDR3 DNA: TGTGCCAGCAGTGAATCGGGACGGCAAGAAGAGACCCAGTACTTC
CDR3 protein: CASSESGRQEETQYF

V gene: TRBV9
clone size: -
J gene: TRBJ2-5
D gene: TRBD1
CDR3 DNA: TGTGCCAGCAGCGTCAACCCGACAGGGAAAGAGACCCAGTACTTC
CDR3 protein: CASSVNPTGKETQYF

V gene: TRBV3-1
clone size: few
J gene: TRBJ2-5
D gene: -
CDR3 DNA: TGTGCCAGCAGCCAAGATCGGATTTCTCAAGAGACCCAGTACTTC
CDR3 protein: CASSQDRISQETQYF

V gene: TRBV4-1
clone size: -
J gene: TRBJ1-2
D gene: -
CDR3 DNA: TGCGCCAGCAGCCCCGTGGGTGTCTCTGGCTACACCTTC
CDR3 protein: CASSPVGVSGYTF

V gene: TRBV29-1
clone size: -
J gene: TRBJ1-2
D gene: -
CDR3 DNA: TGCAGCGTTGAGAGGGGCGCCTCTAACTATGGCTACACCTTC
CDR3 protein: CSVERGASNYGYTF

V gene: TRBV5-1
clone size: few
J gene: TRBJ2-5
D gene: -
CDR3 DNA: TGCGCCAGCAGCTTGGAGGGGGGCCGCACGTCATGGACCCAGTACTTC
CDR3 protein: CASSLEGGRTSWTQYF